The T cell receptor (beta chain) described here comes from a study of CD8 T cells in ankylosing spondylitis. Overall study results and limits: A subset of motif variants has previously been described in the synovial fluid and blood of reactive arthritis. Reported data indicate significant enrichment of disease-linked clones within matched ankylosing spondylitis synovial fluid. Eight or nine highly homologous variants made up a TCR beta motif that seemed to typify ankylosing spondylitis blood.

This clonotype was counted between two and nine times. Its target is not known. The CDR3 has 14 amino acids. The V and J ends lost 0 bases and 5 bases respectively, with 13 bases between them. Germline V gene sequence: CDR1 DFQATT, CDR2 SNEGSKA (reference sequence). One entry per CDR3 protein results from TCRdb running MiXCR on the 5' RACE reads. Here the sample spans under 250,000 distinct CDR3 sequences, 32% being singletons. The sample was blood, either unsorted or a sorted T cell fraction (not recorded which). This clonotype was sampled from a male donor with ankylosing spondylitis or in good health (not recorded which). V usage is TRBV20-1 and J usage is TRBJ2-5, with D possibly TRBD1 on 5 matching bases. CDR3 region: CSARDGARAETQYF. CDR3 sequence (DNA): TGCAGTGCTAGAGATGGGGCCCGGGCGGAGACCCAGTACTTC.